A single sample is the source of the 24 T cell receptor beta chains below, sequenced in a study of shared clonotypes between healthy human individuals. Naive CD8 populations comprised CD45RO-negative cells positively selected for CCR7, excluding terminally differentiated effector memory CD45RA+ cells. Method: immunoSEQ multiplex PCR; TCRdb's copy keeps in-frame clones and lacks some. The sample holds 800,000 to 950,000 clones, just over 95% seen once. The sample was naive CD8+ T cells sorted from blood. These receptors came from a man younger than 40 in good health.

The gene calls are TRBV11-3 and TRBJ1-3, with no clear D. Germline V gene sequence: CDR1 SGHNT, CDR2 YENEEA. Trimming left V 0 bases short and J 7 bases short, with 13 bases between. The CDR3 consists of 15 residues. In nucleotides, the CDR3 is TGTGCCAGCAGCTTAGAACAGATTCATGGCAACACCATATATTTT. Amino acid sequence: CASSLEQIHGNTIYF.

This rearrangement joins TRBV7-9 to TRBJ1-2; possibly TRBD1 for D (6 bases). V dropped 7 bases and J dropped 7 bases, with 13 bases sitting between them. Looked up from germline, CDR1 is SEHNR and CDR2 is FQNEAQ (reference sequence). CDR3 length: 12 amino acids. The CDR3 protein is CASKGQGPGYTF. CDR3 sequence (DNA): TGTGCCAGCAAGGGGCAGGGGCCTGGCTACACCTTC.

The rearrangement links TRBV19 to TRBJ2-3; D is unresolved. Germline V gives CDR1 LNHDA, CDR2 SQIVND (reference sequence). V was cut by 6 bases and J by 0 bases, with 10 bases left in between. CDR3 length: 14 residues. The CDR3 bases are TGTGCCAGTAGCATAACGTCTAGCACAGATACGCAGTATTTT. This encodes CASSITSSTDTQYF.

The CDR3 loop is CASSYKRGTGGREQFF. Here the CDR3 DNA reads TGTGCCAGCAGTTACAAGCGCGGGACGGGGGGTAGGGAGCAGTTCTTC. This chain links TRBV6-6 with TRBJ2-1; 7 bases are a match to TRBD2. V trimming: 2 bases; J trimming: 10 bases; junction bases outside the gene matches: 14. From germline, CDR1 is MNHNY and CDR2 SVGAGI (reference sequence). This CDR3 region has 16 residues.

The chain employs TRBV7-9 and TRBJ2-7, with D perhaps matching TRBD2 (5 bases). Trimming took off 4 bases at V and 3 bases at J, with 7 bases between the two ends. This CDR3 has 12 amino acids. CDR1 and CDR2 (germline): SEHNR, FQNEAQ (reference sequence). The CDR3 bases are TGTGCCAGCAGCTCCGCGGGCTACGAGCAGTACTTC. This gives the protein CASSSAGYEQYF.

The chain carries TRBV7-9 and TRBJ2-6; 10 bases align to TRBD2. Looked up from germline, CDR1 is SEHNR and CDR2 is FQNEAQ (reference sequence). This CDR3 spans 17 amino acids. V shed 4 bases, J shed 2 bases, and the junction held 5 bases outside the gene matches. The CDR3 DNA sequence: TGTGCCAGCAGCTCGCTAGCGGGAGAGCCTGGGGCCAACGTCCTGACTTTC. It yields the protein CASSSLAGEPGANVLTF.

The gene calls are TRBV18 and TRBJ2-5; D not certain. The CDR3 runs to 15 residues. Germline V gene sequence: CDR1 KGHSH, CDR2 LQKENI. V was pared by 0 bases and J by 1 base, with 9 bases between. Here the CDR3 DNA reads TGTGCCAGCTCACCACCATACCCAGGCCAAGAGACCCAGTACTTC. Protein product: CASSPPYPGQETQYF.

The chain combines TRBV7-9 with TRBJ2-1; 9 nucleotides line up with TRBD2. The CDR3 is 15 residues long. J gave up 5 bases and V 1 base, and 3 bases lay outside the gene matches. Germline CDR1 and CDR2: SEHNR and FQNEAQ (reference sequence). The CDR3 bases are TGTGCCAGCAGCTTAGTGCGGGAGGGAGACAATGAGCAGTTCTTC. This codes for CASSLVREGDNEQFF. The full variable domain, its missing parts supplied by reference TRBV7-9 and TRBJ2-1, is DTGVSQNPRHKITKRGQNVTFRCDPISEHNRLYWYRQTLGQGPEFLTYFQNEAQLEKSRLLSDRFSAERPKGSFSTLEIQRTEQGDSAMYLCASSLVREGDNEQFFGPGTRLTVL.

The V call is TRBV7-8, the J call TRBJ2-1, with TRBD2 matching 7 bases. CDR1 is SGHVS and CDR2 is FQNEAQ in the germline V gene. The CDR3 has 16 residues. V lost 5 bases to trimming and J lost 7 bases; unmatched junction nucleotides: 14. The CDR3 is CASSPPLRLAGNEQFF. In DNA, the CDR3 is TGTGCCAGCAGCCCCCCCCTTCGACTAGCCGGAAATGAGCAGTTCTTC.

A word on this clone: Other nucleotide sequences from this sample produce the same CDR3. The chain employs TRBV11-2 and TRBJ2-7; D unclear. Germline lookup yields CDR1 SGHAT and CDR2 FQNNGV. V lost 2 bases to trimming and J lost 5 bases, with 4 bases between them. This CDR3 has 11 amino acids. CDR3 loop: CASSLSHEQYF. The CDR3 bases are TGTGCCAGCAGCTTATCTCACGAGCAGTACTTC.

The chain links TRBV7-9 to TRBJ2-7, with 7 bases that match TRBD1. J lost 5 bases, V lost 5 bases, and 9 bases had no gene match. Looked up from germline, CDR1 is SEHNR and CDR2 is FQNEAQ (reference sequence). The CDR3 is 14 amino acids. The CDR3 bases are TGTGCCAGCAGCGACGACAGGGCGCTACACGAGCAGTACTTC. It encodes CASSDDRALHEQYF.

CDR3 amino acids: CASRCGAGGFYEQYF. The CDR3 DNA reads TGTGCAAGTCGTTGCGGGGCAGGGGGTTTTTACGAGCAGTACTTC. V and J are TRBV12-2 and TRBJ2-7; TRBD1, the table's D call, was not compared with the DNA. TRBV12-2 is reported as a pseudogene. This CDR3 is built from 15 residues.

The count of this clone is one. This rearrangement joins TRBV19 to TRBJ2-7; 10 positions agree with TRBD1. The CDR3 totals 14 residues. CDR1 and CDR2 from the germline V gene are LNHDA and SQIVND (reference sequence). With 7 bases clipped from V and 5 bases from J, the junction kept 8 bases outside the gene matches. The CDR3 loop reads CASNRDRGSDEQYF. The CDR3 region has the DNA TGTGCCAGTAATAGGGACAGGGGTTCGGACGAGCAGTACTTC.

The V and J genes are TRBV7-8 and TRBJ2-7, with D perhaps TRBD1 or TRBD2 (5 bases each). CDR1 is SGHVS, CDR2 FQNEAQ, per germline. The length of the CDR3 is 15 residues. With 4 bases removed from V and 1 base from J, the gap between germline ends came to 14 bases. The CDR3 DNA is TGTGCCAGCAGCTACGGGGCGGGTACATCCTACGAGCAGTACTTC. Translation gives CASSYGAGTSYEQYF.

The chain links TRBV9 to TRBJ2-1; the match to TRBD2 covers 9 bases. J gave up 12 bases and V 4 bases, and 20 bases lay outside the gene matches. The V gene's germline CDR1 is SGDLS and CDR2 YYNGEE. The CDR3 consists of 17 residues. The CDR3 region is CASSPSHFGLARLVQFF. The CDR3 coding sequence is TGTGCCAGCAGCCCGTCCCATTTTGGACTAGCGAGATTAGTGCAGTTCTTC. Variable domain in full (rest from reference TRBV9 and TRBJ2-1): DSGVTQTPKHLITATGQRVTLRCSPRSGDLSVYWYQQSLDQGLQFLIQYYNGEERAKGNILERFSAQQFPDLHSELNLSSLELGDSALYFCASSPSHFGLARLVQFFGPGTRLTVL.

The J gene is TRBJ2-3, the V gene TRBV5-1; weak D call: TRBD2 (5 bases). V was cut by 4 bases and J by 6 bases, with 12 bases left in between. The CDR3 runs 13 residues. CDR1 is SGHRS, CDR2 YFSETQ, per germline. In nucleotides, the CDR3 is TGCGCCAGCAGCGGACTGGGTCGTGATACGCAGTATTTT. Amino acids: CASSGLGRDTQYF. The variable domain in full, completed from reference TRBV5-1 and TRBJ2-3, reads KAGVTQTPRYLIKTRGQQVTLSCSPISGHRSVSWYQQTPGQGLQFLFEYFSETQRNKGNFPGRFSGRQFSNSRSEMNVSTLELGDSALYLCASSGLGRDTQYFGPGTRLTVL.

The chain uses TRBV11-2 and TRBJ2-1; TRBD2 agrees at 14 bases. The germline gives CDR1 SGHAT, CDR2 FQNNGV. The CDR3 has 15 residues. V shed 8 bases, J shed 5 bases, and the junction held 5 bases outside the gene matches. CDR3 bases: TGTGCCAGCCGACTAGCGGGAGGGCCAAACAATGAGCAGTTCTTC. This gives the protein CASRLAGGPNNEQFF.

The rearrangement uses TRBV11-2 and TRBJ1-4; 8 nucleotides agree with TRBD1. Germline lookup yields CDR1 SGHAT and CDR2 FQNNGV. The CDR3 loop spans 14 amino acids. V trimming: 1 base; J trimming: 7 bases; junction bases outside the gene matches: 2. CDR3 nucleotide sequence: TGTGCCAGCAGCTTAGTAGACAGGGGTGAAAAACTGTTTTTT. This codes for CASSLVDRGEKLFF.

The genes are TRBV6-5 and TRBJ1-2; no clear D gene. From germline, CDR1 is MNHEY and CDR2 SVGAGI. This CDR3 region has 14 residues. Trimming removed 4 bases from V and 8 bases from J, with 17 bases in between. In DNA, the CDR3 is TGTGCCAGCAGTTTGGCACCTACACTCGGGGGCTACACCTTC. Encoded protein: CASSLAPTLGGYTF.

This clone was counted once. The rearrangement uses TRBV7-9 and TRBJ2-5; D uncertain. The CDR3 extends over 14 amino acids. CDR1 is SEHNR, CDR2 FQNEAQ, per germline (reference sequence). V was cut by 5 bases and J by 4 bases, with 14 bases left in between. The CDR3 bases are TGTGCCAGCAGCGCACTGGTAGAGCGAGAGACCCAGTACTTC. Translation gives CASSALVERETQYF.

The DNA of the CDR3 is TGTGCCAGCTCACCAATTAGGACTAGCGGGAGTACCTACGAGCAGTACTTC. Its translation: CASSPIRTSGSTYEQYF. J is TRBJ2-7 and V is TRBV18; 13 bases match TRBD2. Germline V lookup: CDR1 KGHSH, CDR2 LQKENI. The ends lost 2 bases at V and 2 bases at J; junction bases unmatched: 6. The CDR3 loop spans 17 amino acids.

The V and J genes are TRBV10-1 and TRBJ1-5; 9 bases line up with TRBD1. The CDR3 length is 17 residues. Germline V gene sequence: CDR1 WNHNN, CDR2 SYGVQD (reference sequence). With V trimmed by 6 bases and J by 4 bases, 13 bases remained unmatched. CDR3: CASRGRRTGAFNQPQHF. The CDR3 region has the DNA TGCGCCAGCAGAGGTAGGAGGACAGGGGCCTTTAATCAGCCCCAGCATTTT.

The chain carries TRBV15 and TRBJ2-1; D unclear. The CDR3 is made up of 12 amino acids. Germline V gives CDR1 LNHNV, CDR2 YYDKDF (reference sequence). V gave up 6 bases and J gave up 1 base, with 4 bases separating them. DNA of the CDR3: TGTGCCACCAGGGGATCCTACAATGAGCAGTTCTTC. Translation: CATRGSYNEQFF.

DNA for the CDR3: TGTGCCAGCAGTATGGGGGGGGCCAACGTCCTGACTTTC. Its translation: CASSMGGANVLTF. The rearrangement links TRBV25-1 to TRBJ2-6; no clear D. The CDR3 loop spans 13 amino acids. V lost 5 bases to trimming and J lost 4 bases, with 6 bases between them. From germline, CDR1 is MGHDK and CDR2 SYGVNS. Full variable domain (remainder filled in from reference TRBV25-1 and TRBJ2-6): EADIYQTPRYLVIGTGKKITLECSQTMGHDKMYWYQQDPGMELHLIHYSYGVNSTEKGDLSSESTVSRIRTEHFPLTLESARPSHTSQYLCASSMGGANVLTFGAGSRLTVL.